This paragraph covers one TCR beta chain sequence. The data are from a study of cytomegalovirus exposure and HLA in healthy donors. It was with 60 Vbeta and 13 Jbeta primers that the PCR ran. The protocol was immunoSEQ multiplex PCR, while the TCRdb copy is restricted to in-frame clones and leaves out a portion. Among roughly 200,000 clones listed, 70% to 80% were seen once. J lost 4 bases, V lost 6 bases, and 3 bases had no gene match. In germline, CDR1 is WNHNN, CDR2 SYGVQD (reference sequence). The CDR3 runs 14 residues. This TCR was sampled from a man in his thirties or forties in good health and CMV-seronegative. Material: PBMCs. This chain uses TRBV10-1 with TRBJ1-5; 10 nucleotides agree with TRBD1. CDR3 in amino acids: CASSQGQGNQPQHF. The CDR3 region has the DNA TGCGCCAGCAGCCAGGGACAGGGGAATCAGCCCCAGCATTTT.